Below are 11 T cell receptor beta chains sequenced from a single sample in a study of vaccination and CD4 T cells after COVID-19. The sample's time point: late sampling 161 to 241 days after vaccination in a few convalescent patients. TCRdb analysed the PCR reads with MiXCR anew, one entry per CDR3 protein. The profile covers about 36,000 distinct CDR3 sequences, with 36% appearing a single time and roughly 5.9% taken by the ten largest. The sequences come from CD4+ T cells from blood, collected about 7 months after SARS-CoV-2 vaccination. The receptors shown here come from a human donor who had recovered from COVID-19.

The chain links TRBV24-1 to TRBJ2-1, with D tentatively TRBD2 (6 bases). V lost 4 bases, J lost 0 bases, and 18 bases lay in between. Germline CDR1 KGHDR, CDR2 SFDVKD. The CDR3 length is 18 residues. The CDR3 coding sequence is TGTGCCACCAGTGACGGGATAGCGGACTCAGGCTCCTACAATGAGCAGTTCTTC. This encodes CATSDGIADSGSYNEQFF.

This clonotype was counted only a few times. V is TRBV10-1 and J is TRBJ2-3, with D maybe TRBD2 (5 bases). V was trimmed by 5 bases and J by 2 bases, leaving 11 bases between them. The germline CDR1 and CDR2 sequences are WNHNN and SYGVQD (reference sequence). This CDR3 region has 14 residues. This chain's CDR3 is CASSLTRDTDTQYF. CDR3 nucleotides: TGCGCCAGCAGTTTGACTCGGGACACAGATACGCAGTATTTT.

V is TRBV20-1 and J is TRBJ2-5, with D maybe TRBD1 (6 bases). The CDR3 sequence is 13 residues long. Germline assignment: CDR1 DFQATT and CDR2 SNEGSKA (reference sequence). The CDR3 coding sequence is TGCAGCCCCGCCGGCGGACAGCAAGAGACCCAGTACTTC. Translated, it gives CSPAGGQQETQYF.

CDR3 coding DNA: TGTGCCACCAGCGACCTAGTCACCCTCTCCTACAATGAGCAGTTCTTC. Protein sequence: CATSDLVTLSYNEQFF. The rearrangement joins TRBV15 to TRBJ2-1; D gene uncertain. CDR1 and CDR2 from the germline V gene are LNHNV and YYDKDF (reference sequence). V was trimmed by 5 bases and J by 0 bases, leaving 14 bases between them. There are 16 residues in the CDR3.

This clonotype turned up a few times. The genes are TRBV6-2 or TRBV6-3 and TRBJ1-1; a weak D match, TRBD1 (6 bases). V was trimmed by 6 bases and J by 3 bases, leaving 17 bases between them. The germline gives CDR1 MNHEY, CDR2 SVGEGT. The CDR3 length is 15 residues. The CDR3 nucleotides are TGTGCCAGCAGAACTTGGGACACTGCGTACACTGAAGCTTTCTTT. Amino acids: CASRTWDTAYTEAFF.

The chain joins TRBV6-1 to TRBJ2-3; D is unclear. Trimming removed 1 base from V and 0 bases from J, with 8 bases in between. This CDR3 is 15 amino acids long. Germline CDR1 and CDR2: MNHNS and SASEGT. The CDR3 DNA follows: TGTGCCAGCAGTGAAGGGGTACATAGCACAGATACGCAGTATTTT. It yields the protein CASSEGVHSTDTQYF.

The genes are TRBV4-1 and TRBJ2-3; D assignment may be TRBD1 or TRBD2 (6 bases each). V was shortened by 4 bases and J by 3 bases, with 14 bases between the two germline ends. The CDR3 is 15 amino acids. Germline assignment: CDR1 MGHRA and CDR2 YSYEKL. CDR3 region: CASSRLGGGTDTQYF. CDR3 nucleotides: TGCGCCAGCAGCCGCCTCGGGGGCGGGACAGATACGCAGTATTTT.

The table lists this clonotype with a few counts. The V and J genes are TRBV15 and TRBJ2-3, with D perhaps matching TRBD2 (6 bases). V lost 1 base and J 0 bases, leaving 17 bases between the germline ends. There are 18 residues in the CDR3. Germline loops: CDR1 LNHNV, CDR2 YYDKDF (reference sequence). The DNA for the CDR3 is TGTGCCACCAGCAGAGGACGGTCTAGCGAGACTAGCACAGATACGCAGTATTTT. It codes for CATSRGRSSETSTDTQYF.

This clonotype was counted only a few times. The V gene is TRBV28, the J gene TRBJ2-1; D is possibly TRBD2 (6 bases). The CDR3 spans 13 residues. The V end was cut by 2 bases, the J end by 8 bases, with 10 bases between. In germline, CDR1 is MDHEN, CDR2 SYDVKM. Here the CDR3 DNA reads TGTGCCAGCAGTTTAAACGGGGGAGATGAGCAGTTCTTC. Translating it yields CASSLNGGDEQFF.

This clonotype was recorded a few times. The chain carries TRBV28 and TRBJ2-7; D gene ambiguous. The V and J ends lost 2 bases and 3 bases respectively, with 11 bases between them. CDR1 is MDHEN, CDR2 SYDVKM, per germline. There are 14 residues in the CDR3. CDR3: CASSLGPVGYEQYF. For the CDR3, the DNA is TGTGCCAGCAGTTTAGGCCCCGTCGGCTACGAGCAGTACTTC.

The V call is TRBV6-2 or TRBV6-3, the J call TRBJ2-3; TRBD2 is a possible D gene (5 bases). The CDR3 is 16 residues long. The V gene's germline CDR1 is MNHEY and CDR2 SVGEGT. The ends were cut back, 0 bases at V and 1 base at J, with 11 bases in the middle. DNA of the CDR3: TGTGCCAGCAGTTACTCGGTTAGCGAGGGCACAGATACGCAGTATTTT. Translating gives CASSYSVSEGTDTQYF.